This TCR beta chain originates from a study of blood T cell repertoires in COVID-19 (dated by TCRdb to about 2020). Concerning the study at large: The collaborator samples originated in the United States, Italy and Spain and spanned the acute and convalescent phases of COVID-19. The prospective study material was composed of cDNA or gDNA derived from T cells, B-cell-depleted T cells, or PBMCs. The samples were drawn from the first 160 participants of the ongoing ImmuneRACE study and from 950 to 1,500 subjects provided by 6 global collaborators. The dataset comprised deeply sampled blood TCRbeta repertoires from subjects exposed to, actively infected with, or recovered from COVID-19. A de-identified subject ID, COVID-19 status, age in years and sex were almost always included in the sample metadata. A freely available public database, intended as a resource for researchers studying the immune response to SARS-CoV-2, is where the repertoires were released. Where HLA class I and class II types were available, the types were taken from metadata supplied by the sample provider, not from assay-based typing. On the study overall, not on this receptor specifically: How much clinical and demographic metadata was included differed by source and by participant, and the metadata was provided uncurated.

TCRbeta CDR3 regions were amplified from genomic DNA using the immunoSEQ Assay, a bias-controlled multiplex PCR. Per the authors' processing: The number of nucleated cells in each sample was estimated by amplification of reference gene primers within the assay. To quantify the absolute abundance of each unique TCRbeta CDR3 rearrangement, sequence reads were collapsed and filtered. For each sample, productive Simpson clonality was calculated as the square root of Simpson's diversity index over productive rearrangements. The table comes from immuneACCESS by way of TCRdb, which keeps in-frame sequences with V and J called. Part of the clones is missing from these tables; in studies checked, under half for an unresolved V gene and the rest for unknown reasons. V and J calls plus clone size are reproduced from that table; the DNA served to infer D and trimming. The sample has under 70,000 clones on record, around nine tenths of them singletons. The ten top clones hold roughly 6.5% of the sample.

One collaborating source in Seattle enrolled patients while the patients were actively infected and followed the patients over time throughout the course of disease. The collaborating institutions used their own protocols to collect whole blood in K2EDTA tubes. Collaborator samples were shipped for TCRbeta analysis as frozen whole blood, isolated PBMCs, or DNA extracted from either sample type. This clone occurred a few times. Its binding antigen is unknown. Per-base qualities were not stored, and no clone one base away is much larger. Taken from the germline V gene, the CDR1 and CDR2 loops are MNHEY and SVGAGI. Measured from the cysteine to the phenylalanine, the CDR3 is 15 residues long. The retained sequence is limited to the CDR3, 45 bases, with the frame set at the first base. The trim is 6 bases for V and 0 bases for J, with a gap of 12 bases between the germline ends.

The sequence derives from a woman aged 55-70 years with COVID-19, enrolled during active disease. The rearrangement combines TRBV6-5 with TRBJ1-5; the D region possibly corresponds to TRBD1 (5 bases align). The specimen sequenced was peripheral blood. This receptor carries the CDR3 CASSKQGNSNQPQHF. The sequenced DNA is TGTGCCAGCAGCAAGCAGGGCAATAGCAATCAGCCCCAGCATTTT.